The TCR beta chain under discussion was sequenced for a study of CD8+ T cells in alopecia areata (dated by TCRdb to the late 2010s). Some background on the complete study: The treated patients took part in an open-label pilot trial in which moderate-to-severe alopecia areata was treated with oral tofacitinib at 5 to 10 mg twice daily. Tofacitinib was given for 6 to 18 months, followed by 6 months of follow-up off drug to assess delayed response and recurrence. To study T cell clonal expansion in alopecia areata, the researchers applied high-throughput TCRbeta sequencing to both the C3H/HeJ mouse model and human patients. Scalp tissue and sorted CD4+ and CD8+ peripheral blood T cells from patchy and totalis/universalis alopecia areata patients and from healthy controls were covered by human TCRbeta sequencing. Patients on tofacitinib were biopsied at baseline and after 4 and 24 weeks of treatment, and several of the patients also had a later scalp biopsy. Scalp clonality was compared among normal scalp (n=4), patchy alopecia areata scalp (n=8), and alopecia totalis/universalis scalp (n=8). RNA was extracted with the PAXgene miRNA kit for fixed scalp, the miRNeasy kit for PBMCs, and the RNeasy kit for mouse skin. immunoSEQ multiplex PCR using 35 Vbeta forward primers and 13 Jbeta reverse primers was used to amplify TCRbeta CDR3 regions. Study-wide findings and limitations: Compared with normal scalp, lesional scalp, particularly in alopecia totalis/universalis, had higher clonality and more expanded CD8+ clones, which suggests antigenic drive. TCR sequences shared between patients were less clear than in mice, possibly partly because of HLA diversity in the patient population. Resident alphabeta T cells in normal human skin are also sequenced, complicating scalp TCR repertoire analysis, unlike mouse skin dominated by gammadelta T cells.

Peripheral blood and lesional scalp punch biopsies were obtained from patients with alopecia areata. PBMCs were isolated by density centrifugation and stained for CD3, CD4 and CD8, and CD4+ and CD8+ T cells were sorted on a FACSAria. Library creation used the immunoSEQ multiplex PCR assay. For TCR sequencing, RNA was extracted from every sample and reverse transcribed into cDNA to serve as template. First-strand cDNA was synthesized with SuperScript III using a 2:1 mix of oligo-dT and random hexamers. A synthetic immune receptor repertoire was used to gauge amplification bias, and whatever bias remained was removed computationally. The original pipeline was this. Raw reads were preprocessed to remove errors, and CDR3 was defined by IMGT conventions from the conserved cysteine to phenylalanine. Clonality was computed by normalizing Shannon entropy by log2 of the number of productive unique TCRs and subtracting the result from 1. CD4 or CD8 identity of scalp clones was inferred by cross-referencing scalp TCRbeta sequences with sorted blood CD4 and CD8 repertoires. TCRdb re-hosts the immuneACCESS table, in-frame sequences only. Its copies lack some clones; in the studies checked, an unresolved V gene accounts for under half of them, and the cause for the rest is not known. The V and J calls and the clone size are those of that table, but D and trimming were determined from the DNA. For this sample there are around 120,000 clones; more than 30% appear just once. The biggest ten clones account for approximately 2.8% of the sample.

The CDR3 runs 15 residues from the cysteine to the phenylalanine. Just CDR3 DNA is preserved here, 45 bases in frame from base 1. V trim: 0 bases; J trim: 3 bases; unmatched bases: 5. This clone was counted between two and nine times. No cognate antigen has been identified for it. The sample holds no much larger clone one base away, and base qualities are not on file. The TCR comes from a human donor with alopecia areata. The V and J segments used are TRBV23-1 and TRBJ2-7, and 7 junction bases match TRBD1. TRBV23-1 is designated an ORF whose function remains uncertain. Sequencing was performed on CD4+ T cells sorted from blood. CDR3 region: CASSQSRDSDYEQYF. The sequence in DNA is TGCGCCAGCAGTCAATCACGGGACAGCGACTACGAGCAGTACTTC.